This T cell receptor beta chain emerged from a study of blood T cell repertoires in COVID-19. Germline V gene sequence: CDR1 SNHLY, CDR2 FYNNEI. CDR3 size: 11 residues. V shed 3 bases and J shed 3 bases, with 3 bases lying between them. Data came from immunoSEQ multiplex PCR; TCRdb stores just in-frame clones and leaves some out. The sample records roughly 250,000 clones, around 86% being singletons. The TCR originated in a woman in her 50s who had recovered from COVID-19. Sequencing was carried out using PBMCs or T cells enriched from blood (not recorded which). This chain joins TRBV2 and TRBJ2-7; D remains unclear. CDR3 in DNA: TGTGCCAGCAGTGACTTCTACGAGCAGTACTTC. This sequence encodes CASSDFYEQYF.